Shown below are 2 T cell receptor beta chains from a single sample sequenced in a study of vaccination effects on CD4 cells after COVID-19. No cognate antigen is known for these TCRs. Sequencing was performed with immunoSEQ multiplex PCR; in TCRdb, only in-frame clones are kept and a portion is missing. The sample holds more than 20,000 clones, approximately 80% seen once. Antigen-specific CD4+ T cells were expanded with viral peptide pools in the ViraFEST assay before sequencing. CD4+ T cells were isolated after 10 days of culture. SARS-CoV-2 infection was confirmed by PCR in the person between March and December 2020. The specimen was CD4+ T cells from PBMCs cultured with HCoV-NL63 spike peptides, collected before COVID-19 vaccination. These receptors all stem from a human donor who had a prior SARS-CoV-2 infection.

The V gene is TRBV12-3 or TRBV12-4, the J gene TRBJ2-5; D ambiguous. V lost 5 bases, J lost 2 bases, and 9 bases lay in between. The CDR3 runs 13 residues. The CDR3 spells CASSPRRQETQYF. The CDR3 DNA sequence: TGTGCCAGCAGTCCCAGGAGACAAGAGACCCAGTACTTC.

The chain combines TRBV5-1 with TRBJ2-4, with 7 nucleotides matching TRBD2. V dropped 1 base and J dropped 0; count of bases not matched to a gene: 10. The CDR3 spans 18 residues. Germline CDR1 SGHRS, CDR2 YFSETQ. The CDR3 sequence: CASSLWASGPLAKNIQYF. The CDR3 region has the DNA TGCGCCAGCAGCTTGTGGGCTAGCGGACCACTAGCCAAAAACATTCAGTACTTC.